In this sample, the clone carrying this T cell receptor beta chain turned up many times. This sample was included in a study of T cells in Graves' hyperthyroidism and ophthalmopathy. Using RNA transcripts as the source, TCR beta CDR3 regions were amplified. When the TCR CDR3 underwent first-round RT-PCR, the HTBI primer set was used. TCRdb called the multiplex PCR reads again in MiXCR, with one record for every CDR3 protein. The sample has about 110,000 distinct CDR3 sequences; about 17% are singletons. The J segment lost 2 bases and the V segment lost 6 bases, leaving 4 bases of the junction unmatched. The CDR3 sequence is 14 residues long. CDR1 and CDR2 (germline): MNHEY, SVGEGT.

The receptor's source is a woman aged 45-59 years with Graves' hyperthyroidism. Sequenced sample: blood. The rearrangement uses TRBV6-2 or TRBV6-3 and TRBJ1-2; 9 bases agree with TRBD1. DNA of the CDR3: TGTGCCAGCAGCAGGACAGGGGTGAACTATGGCTACACCTTC. Translated, it gives CASSRTGVNYGYTF.